This TCR beta chain came from a study of control samples from healthy donors and cancer patients. Repertoires were generated with immunoSEQ multiplex PCR, while TCRdb's copy carries only in-frame clones and drops some. The repertoire holds 130,000 or so clones, with about 90% as singletons. The CDR3 sequence is 15 residues long. Losses at the gene ends were 5 bases for V and 7 bases for J; bases not matched to a gene: 6. Looked up from germline, CDR1 is PRHDT and CDR2 is FYEKMQ (reference sequence). The specimen sequenced was blood. This clonotype was sampled from a woman between 45 and 60 years old in good health. This chain connects TRBV13 to TRBJ1-6, with 9 bases fitting TRBD1. CDR3 region: CASSQEGQGNSPLHF. The CDR3 DNA sequence: TGTGCCAGCAGCCAAGAAGGACAGGGGAATTCACCCCTCCACTTT.